These 8 T cell receptor beta chains were sequenced from one sample in a study of blood T cell repertoires in COVID-19. Sequencing used immunoSEQ multiplex PCR; TCRdb keeps in-frame clones, though not all of them. This table has around 250,000 clones, around 80% appearing once. The sample taken for sequencing was peripheral blood. The origin of the receptors is an older man with acute or convalescent COVID-19.

The V and J genes are TRBV11-1 and TRBJ2-5, with TRBD2 as a possible D gene (5 bases). Germline V gene data show CDR1 as SGHAT and CDR2 as FQDESV (reference sequence). CDR3 length equals 15 residues. V dropped 2 bases and J dropped 5 bases, with 15 bases sitting between them. The CDR3 coding sequence is TGTGCCAGCAGCTTAAAGCGGATGGATTGGGAGACCCAGTACTTC. It yields the protein CASSLKRMDWETQYF.

The chain has TRBV28 and TRBJ1-6, with 8 bases matching TRBD1. V lost 8 bases, J lost 6 bases, and 9 bases stayed unmatched. Germline V gives CDR1 MDHEN, CDR2 SYDVKM. This CDR3 is built from 15 residues. The CDR3, as DNA: TGTGCCAGCTCTTCGAGGACAGGGCTTAATTCACCCCTCCACTTT. Translation: CASSSRTGLNSPLHF.

The CDR3 region is CASSLSISGYGISYEQYF. The CDR3 DNA reads TGTGCCAGCAGCTTATCAATTTCAGGCTACGGGATCTCCTACGAGCAGTACTTC. The chain uses TRBV7-2 and TRBJ2-7; the D gene is possibly TRBD2 (5 bases). Trimming cost V 2 bases and J 0 bases, with 20 bases left between them. CDR3 length: 18 amino acids. Germline V CDR1 and CDR2: SGHTA, FQGNSA.

The sample holds a few counts of this clone. The chain recombines TRBV3-1 (or the pseudogene TRBV3-2) with TRBJ2-1, with 7 nucleotides matching TRBD1. Germline CDR1 is LGHDT and CDR2 is YNNKEL (reference sequence). This CDR3 spans 14 amino acids. J lost 11 bases, V lost 4 bases, and 11 bases had no gene match. In DNA, the CDR3 is TGTGCCAGCAGCCCCGACAGGGCCCTAGGGAAGCAGTTCTTC. Translating it yields CASSPDRALGKQFF.

This clone was counted a single time. V is TRBV20-1 and J is TRBJ2-1; 10 nucleotides align to TRBD1. Germline V gene sequence: CDR1 DFQATT, CDR2 SNEGSKA (reference sequence). Trimming took 3 bases from V and 6 from J; bases not matched to a gene: 8. The CDR3 consists of 15 residues. The CDR3, as DNA: TGCAGTGCTAGTTTACGCGACAGGGGGCTCAATGAGCAGTTCTTC. It is translated as CSASLRDRGLNEQFF.

This chain links TRBV15 with TRBJ1-3; the D is unclear. The CDR3 consists of 14 residues. The germline CDR1 and CDR2 sequences are LNHNV and YYDKDF (reference sequence). V shed 3 bases and J shed 1 base, with 7 bases lying between them. The CDR3 nucleotides read TGTGCCACCAGCAGTGGAGGATCTGGAAACACCATATATTTT. This codes for CATSSGGSGNTIYF.

The V and J genes are TRBV5-1 and TRBJ1-4; 7 bases fit TRBD1. Germline CDR1 SGHRS, CDR2 YFSETQ. The junction had 1 base not matched to a gene; V was cut back by 5 bases and J by 6 bases. The CDR3 contains 12 residues. The CDR3 loop is CASRGTDEKLFF. The CDR3 DNA is TGCGCCAGCAGAGGGACAGATGAAAAACTGTTTTTT.

The chain is built from TRBV7-6 and TRBJ2-7; 16 nucleotides align to TRBD2. The CDR3 totals 17 residues. In germline, CDR1 is SGHVS, CDR2 FNYEAQ. J lost 5 bases, V lost 5 bases, and 9 bases had no gene match. The chain's CDR3 is CASSPGPGLAGGDEQYF. The CDR3 DNA is TGTGCCAGCAGCCCCGGGCCGGGACTAGCGGGAGGGGACGAGCAGTACTTC.